The 27 T cell receptor beta chains given below trace back to one sample, sequenced in a study of T-cell memory formation after mild COVID-19. TCRdb itself ran the 5' RACE reads through MiXCR, one entry per CDR3 protein. The sample includes around 250,000 distinct CDR3 sequences, more than 8% of them seen just once. Sequencing used PBMCs or a T cell subset sorted from them (not recorded which). These receptors were obtained from a man aged 18 to 30 who had mild COVID-19 (a few samples of this study predate the infection). Cell type and time point are not known.

The rearrangement links TRBV12-3 or TRBV12-4 to TRBJ1-2, with 8 bases fitting TRBD1. The CDR3 loop spans 13 amino acids. Trimming removed 6 bases from V and 4 bases from J; junction bases left unmatched: 4. DNA of the CDR3: TGTGCCAGCAGCCTGGACAGGGTCTATGGCTACACCTTC. Amino acid sequence: CASSLDRVYGYTF.

This clonotype occurred a few times. The chain couples TRBV19 to TRBJ2-1, with D perhaps TRBD1 or TRBD2 (5 bases each). CDR1 and CDR2 from the germline V gene are LNHDA and SQIVND (reference sequence). CDR3 length equals 15 residues. V was trimmed by 1 base and J by 4 bases, leaving 11 bases between them. The CDR3 spells CASSIVGTEYNEQFF. The CDR3 nucleotides are TGTGCCAGTAGTATAGTAGGGACGGAGTACAATGAGCAGTTCTTC.

The chain links TRBV15 to TRBJ1-2, with D unclear. CDR1 and CDR2 (germline): LNHNV, YYDKDF (reference sequence). The CDR3 sequence is 14 residues long. V lost 4 bases and J 7 bases, leaving 16 bases between the germline ends. The CDR3: CATSMIGVIGGYTF. DNA of the CDR3: TGTGCCACCAGCATGATCGGGGTTATAGGTGGCTACACCTTC.

The rearrangement joins TRBV9 to TRBJ1-6; D is unresolved. Trimming shortened V by 1 base and J by 7 bases, and 12 bases separated the two germline ends. CDR3 length: 15 amino acids. Germline CDR1 is SGDLS and CDR2 is YYNGEE. CDR3 sequence reads: CASSVNAAGNSPLHF. The DNA for the CDR3 is TGTGCCAGCAGCGTAAATGCGGCGGGGAATTCACCCCTCCACTTT.

This clonotype was observed a few times. The chain recombines TRBV29-1 with TRBJ1-1, with D hard to call. Per the germline V gene, CDR1 is SQVTM and CDR2 is ANQGSEA. The germline V and J ends were trimmed by 6 bases and 5 bases, with 10 bases remaining between them. This CDR3 contains 11 residues. In DNA, the CDR3 is TGCAGCGTCGGACCGGGGACTGAAGCTTTCTTT. The encoded protein is CSVGPGTEAFF.

Many counts were recorded for this clonotype. The CDR3 reads CASSPGGVTDTQYF. Here the CDR3 DNA reads TGTGCCAGCAGCCCCGGGGGGGTCACAGATACGCAGTATTTT. This rearrangement joins TRBV7-3 to TRBJ2-3; 8 bases are a match to TRBD2. The germline V gene encodes CDR1 SGHTA and CDR2 FQGTGA. CDR3 length: 14 residues. J gave up 2 bases and V 5 bases, and 3 bases lay outside the gene matches.

The rearrangement uses TRBV7-3 and TRBJ2-3; possible D gene TRBD1, 5 bases. V gave up 6 bases and J gave up 4 bases, with 11 bases separating them. The CDR3 consists of 13 residues. Germline V CDR1 and CDR2: SGHTA, FQGTGA. CDR3 amino acids: CASSPWGPDTQYF. CDR3 sequence (DNA): TGTGCCAGCAGTCCCTGGGGCCCAGATACGCAGTATTTT.

This clonotype has a handful of counts. The rearrangement uses TRBV7-2 and TRBJ2-3; TRBD2 matches at 8 bases. The germline V gene has CDR1 SGHTA and CDR2 FQGNSA. This CDR3 has 16 amino acids. V shed 1 base and J 5 bases; nucleotides not matched to a gene: 8. DNA of the CDR3: TGTGCCAGCAGCTTAGGGCCCGGGGGGGCGAGAGATACGCAGTATTTT. Amino acid sequence: CASSLGPGGARDTQYF.

This clonotype was found a few times. The chain carries TRBV4-1 and TRBJ2-5; TRBD2 matches 7 bases. This CDR3 has 16 residues. J was trimmed by 2 bases and V by 3 bases; bases with no gene match: 9. Germline CDR1 reads MGHRA; CDR2 reads YSYEKL. CDR3 nucleotide sequence: TGCGCCAGCAGCCAGGAAGCGGGGCTACCTCAAGAGACCCAGTACTTC. Its protein product is CASSQEAGLPQETQYF.

This clonotype has a count of ten or more. The rearrangement uses TRBV12-3 or TRBV12-4 and TRBJ2-7; the D call may be TRBD1 or TRBD2 (5 bases each). CDR3 size: 13 residues. Trimming took 3 bases from V and 9 from J, leaving 15 bases between them. In DNA form, the CDR3 reads TGTGCCAGCAGTTTCAGGGCCCCAGGAGGGCAGTACTTC. Its translation is CASSFRAPGGQYF.

The V call is TRBV4-2, the J call TRBJ2-1; D might be TRBD2 (6 bases). CDR1 is LGHNA and CDR2 is YNFKEQ in the germline V gene. The CDR3 is made up of 13 amino acids. The ends were cut back, 5 bases at V and 3 bases at J, with 8 bases in the middle. DNA of the CDR3: TGTGCCAGCAGCACGGACTACTACAATGAGCAGTTCTTC. This translates into CASSTDYYNEQFF.

This clonotype was seen a few times. This sequence joins TRBV4-3 and TRBJ1-5; D is unclear. The germline V and J ends were trimmed by 0 bases and 6 bases, with 9 bases remaining between them. Germline V gives CDR1 LGHNA, CDR2 YSLEER. The CDR3 length is 14 residues. The CDR3 spells CASSQDVGGQPQHF. Written as DNA, the CDR3 is TGCGCCAGCAGCCAAGACGTGGGAGGTCAGCCCCAGCATTTT.

This rearrangement joins TRBV21-1 to TRBJ1-5. TRBV21-1 is a recognized pseudogene. The CDR3 covers 11 residues. The chain's CDR3 is CASSRGQPQHF. CDR3 sequence (DNA): TGTGCCAGCAGCAGGGGTCAGCCCCAGCATTTT.

This chain uses TRBV12-3 or TRBV12-4 with TRBJ1-5; perhaps TRBD1 as D (6 bases). The CDR3 loop spans 15 amino acids. V gave up 4 bases and J gave up 2 bases, with 12 bases separating them. Here the CDR3 DNA reads TGTGCCAGCAGTTCCAGGGGCATTGGCAATCAGCCCCAGCATTTT. The encoded protein is CASSSRGIGNQPQHF.

This clonotype was counted a few times. The chain links TRBV5-1 to TRBJ1-2; D is undetermined. V was shortened by 0 bases and J by 8 bases, with 17 bases between the two germline ends. Germline V gene data show CDR1 as SGHRS and CDR2 as YFSETQ. This CDR3 is built from 15 residues. Written as DNA, the CDR3 is TGCGCCAGCAGCTTGGTGGACGGCCCCCCGGGGGGCTACACCTTC. Protein product: CASSLVDGPPGGYTF.

The genes are TRBV20-1 and TRBJ1-5; a possible D gene is TRBD1 (6 bases). This CDR3 comprises 16 residues. Germline V lookup: CDR1 DFQATT, CDR2 SNEGSKA (reference sequence). V was clipped by 2 bases and J by 6 bases, with 20 bases between them. This CDR3 is CSARWMGRGGGQPQHF. The CDR3 DNA sequence: TGCAGTGCTAGATGGATGGGCAGGGGAGGCGGTCAGCCCCAGCATTTT.

The chain is built from TRBV7-2 and TRBJ1-5, with 10 bases matching TRBD1. Looked up from germline, CDR1 is SGHTA and CDR2 is FQGNSA. The CDR3 covers 13 residues. V was clipped by 6 bases and J by 5 bases; unmatched bases: 1. For the CDR3, the DNA is TGTGCCAGCAGAGGACAGGGGGATCAGCCCCAGCATTTT. As protein: CASRGQGDQPQHF.

The rearrangement uses TRBV28 and TRBJ1-2; D is unresolved. Trimming cost V 6 bases and J 6 bases, with 20 bases left between them. The CDR3 runs to 15 residues. Germline V gene sequence: CDR1 MDHEN, CDR2 SYDVKM. The CDR3 loop is CASSSGRSPRNGYTF. CDR3 DNA sequence: TGTGCCAGCAGCTCAGGACGGTCCCCTAGAAATGGCTACACCTTC.

The genes are TRBV5-1 and TRBJ2-7; D gene unclear. The germline V gene encodes CDR1 SGHRS and CDR2 YFSETQ. The CDR3 loop spans 13 amino acids. Trimming removed 2 bases at V and 5 bases at J, with 11 bases between. CDR3 coding DNA: TGCGCCAGCAGCTTTCCAGGAAAGGACGAGCAGTACTTC. It translates to CASSFPGKDEQYF.

This clonotype has a handful of counts. The chain links TRBV9 to TRBJ2-7; perhaps TRBD1 as D (5 bases). From germline, CDR1 is SGDLS and CDR2 YYNGEE. The CDR3 covers 15 residues. V was pared by 0 bases and J by 0 bases, with 10 bases between. The CDR3, as DNA: TGTGCCAGCAGCGTAGGACAGAGTAGCTCCTACGAGCAGTACTTC. Its translation is CASSVGQSSSYEQYF.

This clonotype was seen at least ten times. This chain links TRBV11-3 with TRBJ2-1; TRBD1 aligns across 8 bases. With V trimmed by 0 bases and J by 0 bases, 7 bases remained unmatched. This CDR3 contains 18 residues. Germline V lookup: CDR1 SGHNT, CDR2 YENEEA. The CDR3 here is CASSLDQSGTGSYNEQFF. CDR3 bases: TGTGCCAGCAGCTTAGATCAATCGGGGACAGGCTCCTACAATGAGCAGTTCTTC.

This clonotype was seen at least ten times. V and J are TRBV10-3 and TRBJ1-4; no definite D call. This CDR3 spans 17 amino acids. The V gene's germline CDR1 is ENHRY and CDR2 SYGVKD. Between the trimmed V and J ends, which lost 0 bases and 7 bases, there was a span of 18 bases. The CDR3 spells CAISESTRHPWIEKLFF. CDR3 DNA: TGTGCCATCAGTGAGTCGACGCGGCACCCGTGGATTGAAAAACTGTTTTTT.

This clonotype was recorded a few times. The chain recombines TRBV20-1 with TRBJ2-2; the D is unclear. Germline loops: CDR1 DFQATT, CDR2 SNEGSKA (reference sequence). V lost 3 bases, J lost 0 bases, and 8 bases lay in between. The CDR3 extends over 14 amino acids. As DNA, the CDR3 is TGCAGTGCTAGGGGGAATACGAACACCGGGGAGCTGTTTTTT. Protein: CSARGNTNTGELFF.

At least ten counts were recorded for this clonotype. The CDR3 is CASSADSVGNTEAFF. The CDR3, as DNA: TGTGCCAGCAGCGCCGACAGTGTGGGGAACACTGAAGCTTTCTTT. The rearrangement joins TRBV7-3 to TRBJ1-1; D is possibly TRBD1 (5 bases). The CDR3 consists of 15 residues. The germline gives CDR1 SGHTA, CDR2 FQGTGA. Trimming stripped 5 bases from V and 1 base from J, with 14 bases between.

This clonotype was seen many times. The chain links TRBV25-1 to TRBJ2-7; D not certain. V shed 4 bases and J shed 3 bases, with 4 bases lying between them. The CDR3 loop spans 11 amino acids. Per the germline V gene, CDR1 is MGHDK and CDR2 is SYGVNS. The CDR3 sequence: CASSGVYEQYF. Written as DNA, the CDR3 is TGTGCCAGCAGTGGAGTCTACGAGCAGTACTTC.

In its sample, this clonotype was seen many times. The rearrangement links TRBV7-2 to TRBJ2-5, with 7 bases aligning to TRBD2. CDR3 length: 15 amino acids. Germline-derived CDR1 and CDR2 are SGHTA and FQGNSA. V was pared by 4 bases and J by 5 bases, with 10 bases of the junction left unmatched. As DNA, the CDR3 is TGTGCCAGCAGCTGGACGGCGGGGGTTGGGGAGACCCAGTACTTC. Translating it yields CASSWTAGVGETQYF.

The V and J genes are TRBV4-3 and TRBJ2-1; tentatively, D is TRBD1 (7 bases). Looked up from germline, CDR1 is LGHNA and CDR2 is YSLEER. The V end was cut by 1 base, the J end by 9 bases, with 16 bases between. CDR3 length: 15 amino acids. The CDR3 loop reads CASSQAEIQGGEQFF. CDR3 in DNA: TGCGCCAGCAGCCAAGCCGAAATCCAGGGGGGTGAGCAGTTCTTC.